This is a list of T cell receptor beta chains from one sample in a study of long-term antiretroviral therapy in people with HIV. Some clones are missing from TCRdb's copy, which holds only in-frame ones; the method was immunoSEQ multiplex PCR. The sample lists about 20,000 clones; 75% to 95% were seen once. The sequencing here drew on unsorted PBMCs, taken about 4.5 years before starting antiretroviral therapy. These receptors originate from a woman in her twenties or thirties with HIV. CDR3s include the opening cysteine and the closing phenylalanine or tryptophan. The order of the fields is J gene, clone size, D gene, V gene, CDR3 protein, CDR3 DNA. A D gene is named only where the DNA matches it firmly. The size of a clone is reported for some rows only, either as once, few or many, or as a class for expanded clones.

J gene: TRBJ1-2
clone size: once
D gene: TRBD1
V gene: TRBV7-2
CDR3 protein: CASSSYRGGWYGYTF
CDR3 DNA: TGTGCCAGCAGCTCCTATAGAGGGGGCTGGTATGGCTACACCTTC

J gene: TRBJ2-2
clone size: .
D gene: .
V gene: TRBV10-3
CDR3 protein: CAISDRASSGRAGELFF
CDR3 DNA: TGTGCCATCAGTGACAGGGCTTCTTCCGGGCGCGCCGGGGAGCTGTTTTTT

J gene: TRBJ2-1
clone size: .
D gene: .
V gene: TRBV18
CDR3 protein: CASSLGAPGNEQFF
CDR3 DNA: TGTGCCAGCTCACTGGGGGCACCGGGAAATGAGCAGTTCTTC

J gene: TRBJ1-5
clone size: .
D gene: .
V gene: TRBV19
CDR3 protein: CASSINLGDQPQHF
CDR3 DNA: TGTGCCAGTAGTATAAATTTGGGAGATCAGCCCCAGCATTTT

J gene: TRBJ1-6
clone size: .
D gene: TRBD1
V gene: TRBV7-3
CDR3 protein: CASSLTGGASYNSPLHF
CDR3 DNA: TGTGCCAGCAGCTTAACAGGGGGCGCGTCCTATAATTCACCCCTCCACTTT

J gene: TRBJ2-6
clone size: .
D gene: .
V gene: TRBV9
CDR3 protein: CASSVVGGLGANVLTF
CDR3 DNA: TGTGCCAGCAGCGTAGTTGGGGGCCTGGGGGCCAACGTCCTGACTTTC

J gene: TRBJ1-4
clone size: .
D gene: .
V gene: TRBV19
CDR3 protein: CASSIDRTGEEKLFF
CDR3 DNA: TGTGCCAGTAGTATAGATCGAACGGGGGAGGAAAAACTGTTTTTT

J gene: TRBJ2-1
clone size: .
D gene: .
V gene: TRBV4-3
CDR3 protein: CASSQDSPPLYNEQFF
CDR3 DNA: TGCGCCAGCAGCCAAGATTCGCCTCCTCTATACAATGAGCAGTTCTTC

J gene: TRBJ2-5
clone size: .
D gene: TRBD2
V gene: TRBV5-4
CDR3 protein: CASSSGGSQETQYF
CDR3 DNA: TGTGCCAGCAGCTCGGGGGGTTCCCAAGAGACCCAGTACTTC

J gene: TRBJ2-2
clone size: once
D gene: TRBD2
V gene: TRBV29-1
CDR3 protein: CSVTGTSLTGELFF
CDR3 DNA: TGCAGCGTAACTGGGACTAGCTTAACCGGGGAGCTGTTTTTT

J gene: TRBJ2-7
clone size: .
D gene: .
V gene: TRBV13
CDR3 protein: CASSSRDPGPPYEQYF
CDR3 DNA: TGTGCCAGCAGCTCCCGGGACCCTGGACCTCCCTACGAGCAGTACTTC

J gene: TRBJ1-2
clone size: .
D gene: .
V gene: TRBV2
CDR3 protein: CASTRLGYGYTF
CDR3 DNA: TGTGCCAGCACTCGACTAGGGTATGGCTACACCTTC

J gene: TRBJ1-2
clone size: .
D gene: .
V gene: TRBV7-9
CDR3 protein: CASSLFQDPNYGYTF
CDR3 DNA: TGTGCCAGCAGCTTATTTCAGGACCCTAACTATGGCTACACCTTC

J gene: TRBJ1-1
clone size: .
D gene: .
V gene: TRBV5-4
CDR3 protein: CASSLARGLNTEAFF
CDR3 DNA: TGTGCCAGCAGCTTGGCCCGCGGCTTGAACACTGAAGCTTTCTTT

J gene: TRBJ2-6
clone size: .
D gene: .
V gene: TRBV9
CDR3 protein: CASSPSPYVGANVLTF
CDR3 DNA: TGTGCCAGCAGCCCTAGCCCCTATGTTGGGGCCAACGTCCTGACTTTC

J gene: TRBJ2-3
clone size: .
D gene: .
V gene: TRBV7-9
CDR3 protein: CASSLRGGTDTQYF
CDR3 DNA: TGTGCCAGCAGCTTAAGGGGGGGAACAGATACGCAGTATTTT

J gene: TRBJ2-3
clone size: .
D gene: TRBD2
V gene: TRBV5-1
CDR3 protein: CASSPVGLAGGGTQYF
CDR3 DNA: TGCGCCAGCAGCCCAGTAGGACTAGCGGGGGGAGGTACGCAGTATTTT

J gene: TRBJ1-6
clone size: .
D gene: TRBD1
V gene: TRBV7-8
CDR3 protein: CASRPGTGLSPLHF
CDR3 DNA: TGTGCCAGCAGACCCGGGACAGGGCTTTCACCCCTCCACTTT

J gene: TRBJ1-4
clone size: .
D gene: .
V gene: TRBV9
CDR3 protein: CASSSRGGPNEKLFF
CDR3 DNA: TGTGCCAGCAGCTCCCGGGGCGGACCTAATGAAAAACTGTTTTTT

J gene: TRBJ1-1
clone size: .
D gene: TRBD1
V gene: TRBV4-3
CDR3 protein: CASSLRVQGASTEAFF
CDR3 DNA: TGCGCCAGCAGCCTAAGGGTACAGGGGGCAAGCACTGAAGCTTTCTTT

J gene: TRBJ1-1
clone size: .
D gene: .
V gene: TRBV7-2
CDR3 protein: CASSLAKFEAFF
CDR3 DNA: TGTGCCAGCAGCTTAGCGAAGTTTGAAGCTTTCTTT

J gene: TRBJ2-1
clone size: medium-sized
D gene: .
V gene: TRBV4-3
CDR3 protein: CASSQERGYSNEQFF
CDR3 DNA: TGCGCCAGCAGCCAAGAGCGTGGCTACTCCAATGAGCAGTTCTTC

J gene: TRBJ1-1
clone size: .
D gene: TRBD1
V gene: TRBV6-6
CDR3 protein: CASSYNQGAGTEAFF
CDR3 DNA: TGTGCCAGCAGTTACAACCAGGGGGCAGGCACTGAAGCTTTCTTT

J gene: TRBJ1-6
clone size: .
D gene: TRBD1
V gene: TRBV27
CDR3 protein: CASREGDRVASLHF
CDR3 DNA: TGTGCCAGCAGGGAAGGGGACAGGGTGGCGTCCCTCCACTTT

J gene: TRBJ2-7
clone size: .
D gene: .
V gene: TRBV18
CDR3 protein: CASSPQGLTSYEQYF
CDR3 DNA: TGTGCCAGCTCACCACAAGGCCTCACCTCCTACGAGCAGTACTTC

J gene: TRBJ2-5
clone size: .
D gene: .
V gene: TRBV19
CDR3 protein: CASSIDLPGARETQYF
CDR3 DNA: TGTGCCAGTAGTATAGATCTTCCGGGGGCGCGAGAGACCCAGTACTTC

J gene: TRBJ1-3
clone size: .
D gene: .
V gene: TRBV5-4
CDR3 protein: CASSLEMESAGNTIYF
CDR3 DNA: TGTGCCAGCAGCTTGGAAATGGAGAGTGCGGGAAACACCATATATTTT

J gene: TRBJ1-1
clone size: .
D gene: TRBD1
V gene: TRBV5-4
CDR3 protein: CASSSTDRAAEAFF
CDR3 DNA: TGTGCCAGCAGCTCTACGGACAGGGCCGCTGAAGCTTTCTTT

J gene: TRBJ1-1
clone size: .
D gene: TRBD1
V gene: TRBV4-3
CDR3 protein: CASSQGLQGVNTEAFF
CDR3 DNA: TGCGCCAGCAGCCAAGGACTACAGGGGGTAAACACTGAAGCTTTCTTT

J gene: TRBJ1-1
clone size: .
D gene: TRBD1
V gene: TRBV15
CDR3 protein: CATSRGTAYEAFF
CDR3 DNA: TGTGCCACCAGCAGGGGGACAGCCTATGAAGCTTTCTTT

J gene: TRBJ1-5
clone size: .
D gene: .
V gene: TRBV5-6
CDR3 protein: CASSLGDQPQHF
CDR3 DNA: TGTGCCAGCAGCTTGGGCGATCAGCCCCAGCATTTT

J gene: TRBJ1-2
clone size: .
D gene: .
V gene: TRBV30
CDR3 protein: CARGGGGNYGYTF
CDR3 DNA: TGTGCCAGAGGTGGTGGAGGTAACTATGGCTACACCTTC

J gene: TRBJ2-7
clone size: .
D gene: TRBD1
V gene: TRBV5-6
CDR3 protein: CASSSALGQGFYEQYF
CDR3 DNA: TGTGCCAGCAGCTCAGCCTTGGGACAGGGCTTTTACGAGCAGTACTTC

J gene: TRBJ1-5
clone size: .
D gene: TRBD1
V gene: TRBV5-5
CDR3 protein: CASSLQGGNQPQHF
CDR3 DNA: TGTGCCAGCAGCTTGCAGGGGGGCAATCAGCCCCAGCATTTT

J gene: TRBJ1-6
clone size: .
D gene: .
V gene: TRBV18
CDR3 protein: CASSSGTSYNSPLHF
CDR3 DNA: TGTGCCAGCTCATCCGGGACATCTTATAATTCACCCCTCCACTTT

J gene: TRBJ2-5
clone size: .
D gene: .
V gene: TRBV30
CDR3 protein: CAWSSGRQETQYF
CDR3 DNA: TGTGCCTGGAGTTCGGGACGCCAAGAGACCCAGTACTTC

J gene: TRBJ2-1
clone size: once
D gene: .
V gene: TRBV7-9
CDR3 protein: CASSLFASGWPGADEQFF
CDR3 DNA: TGTGCCAGCAGCTTATTCGCTTCAGGATGGCCGGGGGCGGATGAGCAGTTCTTC

J gene: TRBJ2-3
clone size: .
D gene: .
V gene: TRBV5-1
CDR3 protein: CASIHMEGSTDTQYF
CDR3 DNA: TGCGCCAGCATCCATATGGAGGGTAGCACAGATACGCAGTATTTT

J gene: TRBJ2-1
clone size: .
D gene: TRBD2
V gene: TRBV5-1
CDR3 protein: CASSLAGSLGLAGPGLSEQFF
CDR3 DNA: TGCGCCAGCAGCTTGGCCGGATCGTTGGGACTAGCGGGTCCGGGCCTGAGTGAGCAGTTCTTC

J gene: TRBJ2-7
clone size: .
D gene: .
V gene: TRBV7-2
CDR3 protein: CASSLVRDSPPYEQYF
CDR3 DNA: TGTGCCAGCAGCTTAGTTCGAGACTCCCCCCCCTACGAGCAGTACTTC

J gene: TRBJ2-3
clone size: .
D gene: TRBD1
V gene: TRBV13
CDR3 protein: CASSSPGTGSTDTQYF
CDR3 DNA: TGTGCCAGCAGCTCTCCCGGGACAGGGTCCACAGATACGCAGTATTTT

J gene: TRBJ1-4
clone size: .
D gene: .
V gene: TRBV11-2
CDR3 protein: CASSFGRGEKLFF
CDR3 DNA: TGTGCCAGCAGCTTCGGGAGAGGTGAAAAACTGTTTTTT

J gene: TRBJ2-5
clone size: .
D gene: .
V gene: TRBV10-3
CDR3 protein: CAISESHSPGETQYF
CDR3 DNA: TGTGCCATCAGTGAGTCGCATTCTCCGGGGGAGACCCAGTACTTC

J gene: TRBJ1-2
clone size: .
D gene: .
V gene: TRBV18
CDR3 protein: CASSPTPNRDTLFITF
CDR3 DNA: TGTGCCAGCTCACCAACTCCTAATCGGGACACCCTTTTTATCACCTTC

J gene: TRBJ2-5
clone size: .
D gene: .
V gene: TRBV18
CDR3 protein: CASSPSAWETQYF
CDR3 DNA: TGTGCCAGCTCACCCTCGGCCTGGGAGACCCAGTACTTC

J gene: TRBJ2-7
clone size: .
D gene: TRBD1
V gene: TRBV30
CDR3 protein: CAWSVQGAREQYF
CDR3 DNA: TGTGCCTGGAGTGTACAGGGGGCGCGGGAGCAGTACTTC

J gene: TRBJ2-7
clone size: few
D gene: TRBD1
V gene: TRBV10-3
CDR3 protein: CAIQGAGYEQYF
CDR3 DNA: TGTGCCATCCAGGGGGCTGGCTACGAGCAGTACTTC

J gene: TRBJ2-7
clone size: .
D gene: .
V gene: TRBV7-9
CDR3 protein: CASSLVGGVPYEQYF
CDR3 DNA: TGTGCCAGCAGCTTAGTTGGAGGGGTCCCCTACGAGCAGTACTTC

J gene: TRBJ1-2
clone size: .
D gene: .
V gene: TRBV19
CDR3 protein: CASMKPVASGSYGYTF
CDR3 DNA: TGTGCCAGTATGAAACCCGTCGCCAGCGGGTCCTATGGCTACACCTTC

J gene: TRBJ1-2
clone size: .
D gene: .
V gene: TRBV5-8
CDR3 protein: CASSPGGLYGYTF
CDR3 DNA: TGTGCCAGCAGCCCCGGGGGCCTCTATGGCTACACCTTC

J gene: TRBJ2-7
clone size: few
D gene: .
V gene: TRBV6-6
CDR3 protein: CASSLQVGYEQYF
CDR3 DNA: TGTGCCAGCAGTCTACAGGTTGGGTACGAGCAGTACTTC